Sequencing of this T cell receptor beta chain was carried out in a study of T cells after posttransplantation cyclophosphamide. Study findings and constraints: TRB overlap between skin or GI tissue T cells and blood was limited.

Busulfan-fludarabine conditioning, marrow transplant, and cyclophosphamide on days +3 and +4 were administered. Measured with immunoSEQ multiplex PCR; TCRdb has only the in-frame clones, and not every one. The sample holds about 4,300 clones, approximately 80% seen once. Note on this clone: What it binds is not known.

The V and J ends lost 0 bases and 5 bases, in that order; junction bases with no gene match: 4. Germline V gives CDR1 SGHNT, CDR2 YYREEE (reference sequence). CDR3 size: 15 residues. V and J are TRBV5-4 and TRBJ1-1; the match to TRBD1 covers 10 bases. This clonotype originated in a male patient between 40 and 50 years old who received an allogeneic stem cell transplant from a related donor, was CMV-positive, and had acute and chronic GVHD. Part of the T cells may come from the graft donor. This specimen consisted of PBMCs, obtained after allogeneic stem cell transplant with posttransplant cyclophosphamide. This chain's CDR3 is CASSLAGQGWTEAFF. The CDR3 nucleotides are TGTGCCAGCAGCTTGGCGGGACAGGGGTGGACTGAAGCTTTCTTT.